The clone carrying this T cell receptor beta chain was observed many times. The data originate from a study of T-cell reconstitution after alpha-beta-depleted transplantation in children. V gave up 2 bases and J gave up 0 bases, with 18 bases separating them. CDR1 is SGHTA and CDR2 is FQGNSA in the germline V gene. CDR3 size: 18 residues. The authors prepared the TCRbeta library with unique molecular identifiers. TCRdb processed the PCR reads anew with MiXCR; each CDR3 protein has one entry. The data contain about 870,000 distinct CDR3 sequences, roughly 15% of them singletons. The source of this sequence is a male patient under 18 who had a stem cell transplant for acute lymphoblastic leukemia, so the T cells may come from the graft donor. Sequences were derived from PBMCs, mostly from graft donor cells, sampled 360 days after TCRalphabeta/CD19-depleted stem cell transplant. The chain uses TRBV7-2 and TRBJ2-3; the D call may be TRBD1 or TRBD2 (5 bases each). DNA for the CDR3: TGTGCCAGCAGCTTATTCTGGGGGATGACAACTAGCACAGATACGCAGTATTTT. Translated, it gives CASSLFWGMTTSTDTQYF.